The rows below give T cell receptor beta chains drawn from one sample of a study of T cell responses to AZD1222 COVID-19 vaccine. Sequencing was performed with immunoSEQ multiplex PCR; in TCRdb, only in-frame clones are kept and a portion is missing. Of some 110,000 clones detected, approximately 89% appear once; the ten largest clones hold 8% to 9%. The sequences come from peripheral blood, collected on day 0 of AZD1222 vaccination. Receptor source: an adult in good health. Each CDR3 is given with its conserved first and last residue. Fields, in order: J gene, V gene, D gene, clone size, CDR3 DNA, CDR3 protein. A D gene is named only where the DNA matches it firmly. Rows may omit the clone size; those that give it use once, few, many or a size class.

TRBJ2-1,TRBV7-7,TRBD2,-,TGTGCCAGCAGCGCAACTAGCGGGGGCTACAATGAGCAGTTCTTC,CASSATSGGYNEQFF
TRBJ1-3,TRBV6-5,-,-,TGTGCCAGCAGTTCCGACAGAGGAGGTGGAAACACCATATATTTT,CASSSDRGGGNTIYF
TRBJ2-3,TRBV5-1,TRBD2,-,TGCGCCAGCAGCGGCGGGAGAGGCACAGATACGCAGTATTTT,CASSGGRGTDTQYF
TRBJ2-3,TRBV7-8,TRBD2,-,TGTGCCAGCAGCGGACTTCTAGCGGGAGGAAATGCGCAGTATTTT,CASSGLLAGGNAQYF
TRBJ1-2,TRBV20-1,-,few,TGCAGTGCAGGACAGAGCTATGGCTACACCTTC,CSAGQSYGYTF
TRBJ2-5,TRBV3-1/TRBV3-2,TRBD2,-,TGTGCCAGCAGCCAACCGGGGACTAGCGGGAGGGCCAAGGCCCAGTACTTC,CASSQPGTSGRAKAQYF
TRBJ1-2,TRBV19,-,-,TGTGCCAGCCGGACGGATCATGGCTACACCTTC,CASRTDHGYTF
TRBJ1-1,TRBV6-5,-,-,TGTGCCAGCAGTTACAGGGTCGCCCGGTTCCCTGAAGCTTTCTTT,CASSYRVARFPEAFF
TRBJ1-2,TRBV24-1,TRBD1,-,TGTGCCACCAGTGATATGGGACAGGGGGCTAGAGGCTACACCTTC,CATSDMGQGARGYTF
TRBJ2-7,TRBV5-4,-,-,TGTGCCAGCAGCTTGGCTTTGTCAGGGGTGTCCTACGAGCAGTACTTC,CASSLALSGVSYEQYF
TRBJ2-7,TRBV27,-,-,TGTGCCAGCAGTTTAAGGGGGTCGGGACTGAACTACGAGCAGTACTTC,CASSLRGSGLNYEQYF
TRBJ1-5,TRBV30,TRBD1,-,TGTGCCTGGAGCGGACAGGGTCGCCAGCCCCAGCATTTT,CAWSGQGRQPQHF
TRBJ2-7,TRBV9,TRBD2,-,TGTGCCAGCAGCTACGGGACTAGCGGGAACTACGAGCAGTACTTC,CASSYGTSGNYEQYF
TRBJ1-1,TRBV5-6,TRBD1,-,TGTGCCAGCATTCTCGGACAGGGAGTAGAAGCTTTCTTT,CASILGQGVEAFF
TRBJ2-3,TRBV28,-,-,TGTGCCAGCAGTTTTCGGGGGGCGGGCACAGATACGCAGTATTTT,CASSFRGAGTDTQYF
TRBJ2-1,TRBV19,-,-,TGTGCCAGTAGTCGCGGGGCCTCCTACAATGAGCAGTTCTTC,CASSRGASYNEQFF
TRBJ2-2,TRBV4-1,TRBD2,-,TGCGCCAGCAGCCAGCATACTAGCGGCACCGGGGAGCTGTTTTTT,CASSQHTSGTGELFF
TRBJ1-3,TRBV2,-,-,TGTGCCAGCAGTGAATTTTCTGGAAACACCATATATTTT,CASSEFSGNTIYF
TRBJ1-6,TRBV5-1,TRBD1,-,TGCGCCAGCCGCAACCAGGGGGCCTATAATTCACCCCTCCACTTT,CASRNQGAYNSPLHF
TRBJ1-5,TRBV6-6,-,-,TGTGCCAGCAGTTACTCCAAGGAGCAGCCCCAGCATTTT,CASSYSKEQPQHF
TRBJ1-5,TRBV5-1,-,-,TGCGCCAGCAGCTTGATGGGTAGCAATCAGCCCCAGCATTTT,CASSLMGSNQPQHF
TRBJ2-7,TRBV19,-,-,TGTGCCAGTAGCCCTTTCGGAGGGAACTACGAGCAGTACTTC,CASSPFGGNYEQYF
TRBJ1-3,TRBV6-2/TRBV6-3,-,-,TGTGCCAGCAGTGAGACGGTTCGCTCTGGAAACACCATATATTTT,CASSETVRSGNTIYF
TRBJ2-7,TRBV11-2,-,-,TGTGCCAGCAGAGCAACATGGGATTCCTACGAGCAGTACTTC,CASRATWDSYEQYF
TRBJ2-5,TRBV3-1/TRBV3-2,-,-,TGTGCCAGCAGCCTCCGGACAAGGAAAGAGACCCAGTACTTC,CASSLRTRKETQYF
TRBJ2-7,TRBV29-1,TRBD1,-,TGCAGCGTCAAAAGACAGGGCAGGGGCTACGAGCAGTACTTC,CSVKRQGRGYEQYF